The next 6 T cell receptor beta chains were all read from a single sample in a study of OX40 agonist ivuxolimab in advanced cancers. Library preparation was by the immunoSEQ multiplex PCR assay. TCRdb holds this immuneACCESS table with in-frame rearrangements only. Some clones are missing; in checked studies, unresolved V genes explain under half, and the rest has no known cause. Counted in this sample were over 80,000 clones; more than 85% of them appeared once. The ten largest clones capture roughly 1.1% of the sample. The input for sequencing was CD4+ or CD8+ T cells sorted from blood, taken in a trial of the OX40 agonist ivuxolimab. The receptors derive from an adult with an advanced solid tumor such as melanoma, head and neck, liver or kidney cancer.

The chain has TRBV11-2 and TRBJ1-3, with D hard to call. Germline CDR1 is SGHAT and CDR2 is FQNNGV. This CDR3 region has 14 residues. Trimming took off 1 base at V and 1 base at J, with 5 bases between the two ends. CDR3: CASSLVLSGNTIYF. The CDR3 DNA reads as TGTGCCAGCAGCTTAGTTTTGTCTGGAAACACCATATATTTT.

The gene calls are TRBV6-5 and TRBJ1-4; no clear D. Germline CDR1 reads MNHEY; CDR2 reads SVGAGI. The ends were cut back, 4 bases at V and 8 bases at J, with 5 bases in the middle. CDR3 size: 11 residues. The CDR3 region is CASSSREKLFF. In DNA, the CDR3 is TGTGCCAGCAGTTCTCGCGAAAAACTGTTTTTT.

This clone has just one count. V is TRBV25-1 and J is TRBJ2-7; 8 bases map to TRBD2. The trim removed 6 bases at V and 6 bases at J, leaving 7 bases unmatched. CDR3 size: 13 residues. The germline V gene encodes CDR1 MGHDK and CDR2 SYGVNS. The CDR3 nucleotides are TGTGCCAGCAGCGGACTAGCAAGGTCCGAGCAGTACTTC. This gives the protein CASSGLARSEQYF.

CDR3 region: CASSLARGDGYTF. Written as DNA, the CDR3 is TGTGCCAGCAGCTTGGCCCGAGGTGACGGCTACACCTTC. The V and J genes are TRBV5-5 and TRBJ1-2; D remains unclear. Germline CDR1 reads SGHKS; CDR2 reads YYEKEE (reference sequence). V was shortened by 0 bases and J by 8 bases, with 11 bases between the two germline ends. CDR3 length: 13 residues.

This sequence joins TRBV7-2 and TRBJ2-5, with TRBD1 identical over 9 bases. The CDR3 covers 14 residues. Germline CDR1 reads SGHTA; CDR2 reads FQGNSA. The V segment lost 3 bases and the J segment 5 bases; nucleotides outside the gene matches: 4. Here the CDR3 reads CASSLDRGWETQYF. The CDR3 nucleotides are TGTGCCAGCAGCTTGGACAGGGGTTGGGAGACCCAGTACTTC.

The chain employs TRBV5-6 and TRBJ2-2; D is perhaps TRBD2 (6 bases). The CDR3 is 16 residues long. CDR1 SGHDT and CDR2 YYEEEE come from the germline V gene. V lost 0 bases to trimming and J lost 1 base, with 10 bases between them. CDR3 sequence (DNA): TGTGCCAGCAGCTTGGTCTCGGGAGTGAACACCGGGGAGCTGTTTTTT. Its protein is CASSLVSGVNTGELFF.